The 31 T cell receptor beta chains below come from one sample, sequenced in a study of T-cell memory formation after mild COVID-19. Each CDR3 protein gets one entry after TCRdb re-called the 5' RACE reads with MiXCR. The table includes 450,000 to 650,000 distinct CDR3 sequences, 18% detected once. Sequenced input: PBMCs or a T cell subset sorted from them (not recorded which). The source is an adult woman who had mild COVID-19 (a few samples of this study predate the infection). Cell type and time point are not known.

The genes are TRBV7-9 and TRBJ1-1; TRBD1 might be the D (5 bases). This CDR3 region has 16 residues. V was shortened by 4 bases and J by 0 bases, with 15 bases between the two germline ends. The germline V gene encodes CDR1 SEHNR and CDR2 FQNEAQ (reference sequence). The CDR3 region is CASSSIDQGLNTEAFF. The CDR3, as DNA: TGTGCCAGCAGCTCAATCGATCAGGGCTTGAACACTGAAGCTTTCTTT.

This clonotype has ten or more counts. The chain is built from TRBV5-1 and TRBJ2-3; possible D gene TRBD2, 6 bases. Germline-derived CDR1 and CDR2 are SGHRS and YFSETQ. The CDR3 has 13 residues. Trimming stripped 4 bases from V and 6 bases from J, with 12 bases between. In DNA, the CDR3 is TGCGCCAGCAGCATCGGAGGGCCGGATACGCAGTATTTT. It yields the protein CASSIGGPDTQYF. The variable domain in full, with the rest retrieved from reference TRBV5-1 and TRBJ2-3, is KAGVTQTPRYLIKTRGQQVTLSCSPISGHRSVSWYQQTPGQGLQFLFEYFSETQRNKGNFPGRFSGRQFSNSRSEMNVSTLELGDSALYLCASSIGGPDTQYFGPGTRLTVL.

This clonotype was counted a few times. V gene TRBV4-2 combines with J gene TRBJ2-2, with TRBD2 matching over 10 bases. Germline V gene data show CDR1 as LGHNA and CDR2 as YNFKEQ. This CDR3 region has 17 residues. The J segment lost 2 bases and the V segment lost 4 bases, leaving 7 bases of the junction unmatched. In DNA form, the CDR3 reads TGTGCCAGCAGCCCAGGGCTAGCGGGAGTTAACACCGGGGAGCTGTTTTTT. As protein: CASSPGLAGVNTGELFF.

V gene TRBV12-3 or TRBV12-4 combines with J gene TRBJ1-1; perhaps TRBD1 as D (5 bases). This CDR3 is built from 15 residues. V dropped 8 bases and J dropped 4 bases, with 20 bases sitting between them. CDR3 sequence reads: CASLRDGELSTEAFF. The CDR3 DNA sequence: TGTGCCAGCCTCCGGGACGGGGAACTGAGCACTGAAGCTTTCTTT.

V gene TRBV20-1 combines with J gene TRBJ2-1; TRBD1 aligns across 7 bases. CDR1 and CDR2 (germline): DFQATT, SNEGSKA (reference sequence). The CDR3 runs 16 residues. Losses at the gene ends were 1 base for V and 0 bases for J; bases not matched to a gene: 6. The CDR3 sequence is CSARGMDRSSYNEQFF. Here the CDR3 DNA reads TGCAGTGCTAGAGGGATGGACAGGAGCTCCTACAATGAGCAGTTCTTC.

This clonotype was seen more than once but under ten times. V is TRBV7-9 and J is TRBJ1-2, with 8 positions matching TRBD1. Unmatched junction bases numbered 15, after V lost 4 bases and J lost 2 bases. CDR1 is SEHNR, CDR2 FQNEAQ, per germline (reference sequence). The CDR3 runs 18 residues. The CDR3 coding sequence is TGTGCCAGCAGCTCACCTCCCACAGGGGGGAGCGTCAACTATGGCTACACCTTC. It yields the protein CASSSPPTGGSVNYGYTF.

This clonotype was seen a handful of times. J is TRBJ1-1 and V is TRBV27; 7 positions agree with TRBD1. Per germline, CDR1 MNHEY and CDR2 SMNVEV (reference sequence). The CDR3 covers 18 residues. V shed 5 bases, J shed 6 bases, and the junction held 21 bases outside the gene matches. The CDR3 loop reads CASSDTAGTANLIAEAFF. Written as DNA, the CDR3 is TGTGCCAGCAGTGACACCGCCGGGACAGCAAACTTGATCGCTGAAGCTTTCTTT.

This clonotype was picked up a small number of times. The CDR3 nucleotides read TGTGCCACCAGTGACAGACCCTACGAGCAGTACTTC. Translation gives CATSDRPYEQYF. V is TRBV24-1 and J is TRBJ2-7; D is undetermined. The CDR3 is 12 amino acids. V was clipped by 4 bases and J by 2 bases, with 5 bases between them. In germline, CDR1 is KGHDR, CDR2 SFDVKD.

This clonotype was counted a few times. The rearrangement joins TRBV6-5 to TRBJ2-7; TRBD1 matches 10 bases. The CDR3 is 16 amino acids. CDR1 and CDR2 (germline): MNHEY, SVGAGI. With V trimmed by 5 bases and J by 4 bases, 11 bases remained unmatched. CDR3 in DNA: TGTGCCAGCAGTCCCCACCCCGGGACAGGGGTGTACGAGCAGTACTTC. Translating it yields CASSPHPGTGVYEQYF.

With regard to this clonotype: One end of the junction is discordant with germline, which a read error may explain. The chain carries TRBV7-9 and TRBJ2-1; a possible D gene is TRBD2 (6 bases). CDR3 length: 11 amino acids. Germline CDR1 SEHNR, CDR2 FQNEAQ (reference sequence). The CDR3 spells CASSLGDLKSF. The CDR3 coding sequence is TGTGCCAGCAGCTTGGGGGACTTGAAATCCTTC.

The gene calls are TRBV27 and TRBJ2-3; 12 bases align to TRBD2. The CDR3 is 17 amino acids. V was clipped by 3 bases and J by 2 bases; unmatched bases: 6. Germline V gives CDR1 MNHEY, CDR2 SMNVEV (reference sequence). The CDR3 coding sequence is TGTGCCAGCAGTTTCCGGCTAGCGGGAGGGTACACAGATACGCAGTATTTT. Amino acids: CASSFRLAGGYTDTQYF.

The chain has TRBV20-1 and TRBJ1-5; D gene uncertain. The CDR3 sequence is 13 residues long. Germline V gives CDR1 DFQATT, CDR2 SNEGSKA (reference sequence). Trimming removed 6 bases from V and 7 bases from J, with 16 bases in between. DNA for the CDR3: TGCAGTGCCAACACTGGGCGAGGGCAGCCCCAGCATTTT. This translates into CSANTGRGQPQHF.

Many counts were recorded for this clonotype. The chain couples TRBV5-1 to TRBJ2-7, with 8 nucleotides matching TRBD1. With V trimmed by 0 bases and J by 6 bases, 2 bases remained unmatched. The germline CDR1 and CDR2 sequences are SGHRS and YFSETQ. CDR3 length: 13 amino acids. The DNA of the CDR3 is TGCGCCAGCAGCTTGGGCAGGGGGCGCGAGCAGTACTTC. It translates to CASSLGRGREQYF.

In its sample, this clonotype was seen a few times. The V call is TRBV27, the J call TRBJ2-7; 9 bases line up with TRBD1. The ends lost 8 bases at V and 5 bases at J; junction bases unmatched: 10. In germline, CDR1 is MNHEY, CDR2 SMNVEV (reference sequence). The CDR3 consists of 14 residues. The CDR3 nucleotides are TGTGCCAGCCAGGCGGGACAGGGTATCCACGAGCAGTACTTC. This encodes CASQAGQGIHEQYF.

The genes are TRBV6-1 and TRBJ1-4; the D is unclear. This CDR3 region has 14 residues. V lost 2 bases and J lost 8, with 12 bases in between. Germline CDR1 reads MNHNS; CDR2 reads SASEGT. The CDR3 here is CASSERRSGEKLFF. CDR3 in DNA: TGTGCCAGCAGTGAACGGCGGAGCGGAGAAAAACTGTTTTTT.

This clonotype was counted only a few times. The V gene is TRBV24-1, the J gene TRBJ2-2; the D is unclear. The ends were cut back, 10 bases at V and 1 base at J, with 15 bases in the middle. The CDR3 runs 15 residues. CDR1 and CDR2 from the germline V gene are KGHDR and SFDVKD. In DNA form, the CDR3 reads TGTGCCACTACGGTGAGCCTTTTGAACACCGGGGAGCTGTTTTTT. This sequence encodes CATTVSLLNTGELFF.

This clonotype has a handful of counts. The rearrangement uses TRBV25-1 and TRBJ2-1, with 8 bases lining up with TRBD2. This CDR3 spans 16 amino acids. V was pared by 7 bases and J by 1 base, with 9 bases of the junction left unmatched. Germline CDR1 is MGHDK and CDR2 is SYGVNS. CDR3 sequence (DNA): TGTGCCAGCAAAGGGCCCAGCGGGAGATCCTACAATGAGCAGTTCTTC. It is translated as CASKGPSGRSYNEQFF.

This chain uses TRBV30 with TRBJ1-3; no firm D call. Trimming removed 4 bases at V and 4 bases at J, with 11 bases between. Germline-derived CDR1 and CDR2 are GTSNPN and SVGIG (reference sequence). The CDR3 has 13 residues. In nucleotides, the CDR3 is TGTGCCTGGAATCGGGAGGTCGGAAACACCATATATTTT. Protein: CAWNREVGNTIYF.

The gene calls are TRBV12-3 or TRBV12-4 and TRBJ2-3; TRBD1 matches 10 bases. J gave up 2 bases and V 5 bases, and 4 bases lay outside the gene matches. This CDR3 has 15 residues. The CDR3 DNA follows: TGTGCCAGCAGTCAAGGGACAGGGGACACAGATACGCAGTATTTT. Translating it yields CASSQGTGDTDTQYF.

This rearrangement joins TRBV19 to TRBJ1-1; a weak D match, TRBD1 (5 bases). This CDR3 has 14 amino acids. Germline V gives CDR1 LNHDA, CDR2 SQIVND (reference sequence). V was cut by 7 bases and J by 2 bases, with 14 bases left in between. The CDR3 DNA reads TGTGCCAGTAATTTTGTTTGGGGCAACACTGAAGCTTTCTTT. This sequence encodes CASNFVWGNTEAFF.

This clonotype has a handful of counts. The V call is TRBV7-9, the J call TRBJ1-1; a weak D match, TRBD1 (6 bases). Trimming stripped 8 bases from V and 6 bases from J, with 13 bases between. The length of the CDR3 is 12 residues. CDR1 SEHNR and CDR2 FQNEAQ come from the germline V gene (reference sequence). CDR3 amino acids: CASSRGVAEAFF. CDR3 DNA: TGTGCCAGCTCTAGGGGGGTGGCTGAAGCTTTCTTT.

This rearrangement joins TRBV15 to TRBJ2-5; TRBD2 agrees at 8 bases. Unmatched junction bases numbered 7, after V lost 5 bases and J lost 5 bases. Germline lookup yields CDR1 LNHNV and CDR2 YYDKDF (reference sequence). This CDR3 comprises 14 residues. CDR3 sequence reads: CATSRGGPIETQYF. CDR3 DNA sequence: TGTGCCACCAGCCGCGGGGGGCCTATCGAGACCCAGTACTTC.

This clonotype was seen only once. In DNA form, the CDR3 reads TGTGCCAGCAGCTTAGACCAGGTTCGCACAGATACGCAGTATTTT. Translated, it gives CASSLDQVRTDTQYF. V is TRBV7-9 and J is TRBJ2-3; D is unclear. The CDR3 spans 15 residues. The ends were cut back, 1 base at V and 1 base at J, with 9 bases in the middle. CDR1 SEHNR and CDR2 FQNEAQ come from the germline V gene (reference sequence).

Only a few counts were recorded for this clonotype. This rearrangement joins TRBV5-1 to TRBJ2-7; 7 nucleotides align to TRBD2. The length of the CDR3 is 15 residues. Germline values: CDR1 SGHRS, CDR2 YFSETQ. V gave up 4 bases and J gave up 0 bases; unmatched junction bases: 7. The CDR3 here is CASSATSSPSYEQYF. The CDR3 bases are TGCGCCAGCAGCGCGACTAGCAGCCCCTCCTACGAGCAGTACTTC.

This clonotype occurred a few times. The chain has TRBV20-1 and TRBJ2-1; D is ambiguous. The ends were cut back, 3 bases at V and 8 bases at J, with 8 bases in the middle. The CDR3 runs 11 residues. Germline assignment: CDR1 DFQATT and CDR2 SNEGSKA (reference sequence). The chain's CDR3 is CSARLGYEQFF. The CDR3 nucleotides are TGCAGTGCTAGGCTAGGCTATGAGCAGTTCTTC.

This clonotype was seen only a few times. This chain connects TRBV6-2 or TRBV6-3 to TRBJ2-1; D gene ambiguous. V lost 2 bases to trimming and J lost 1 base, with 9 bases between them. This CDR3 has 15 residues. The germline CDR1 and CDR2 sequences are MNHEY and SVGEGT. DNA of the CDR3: TGTGCCAGCAGTTACGGCGGTGGTTCCTACAATGAGCAGTTCTTC. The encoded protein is CASSYGGGSYNEQFF.

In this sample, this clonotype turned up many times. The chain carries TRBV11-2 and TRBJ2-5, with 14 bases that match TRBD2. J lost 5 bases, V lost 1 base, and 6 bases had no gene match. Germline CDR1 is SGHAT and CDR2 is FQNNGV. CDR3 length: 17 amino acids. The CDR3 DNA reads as TGTGCCAGCAGCTTAGGACTAGCGGGAGGGCCCGGGGAGACCCAGTACTTC. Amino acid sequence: CASSLGLAGGPGETQYF.

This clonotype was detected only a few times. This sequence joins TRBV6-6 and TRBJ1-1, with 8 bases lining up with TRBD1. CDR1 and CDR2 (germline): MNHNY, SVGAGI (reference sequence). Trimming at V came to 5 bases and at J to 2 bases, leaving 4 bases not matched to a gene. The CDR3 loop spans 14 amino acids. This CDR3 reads CASSQQGANTEAFF. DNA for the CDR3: TGTGCCAGCAGTCAGCAGGGGGCAAACACTGAAGCTTTCTTT.

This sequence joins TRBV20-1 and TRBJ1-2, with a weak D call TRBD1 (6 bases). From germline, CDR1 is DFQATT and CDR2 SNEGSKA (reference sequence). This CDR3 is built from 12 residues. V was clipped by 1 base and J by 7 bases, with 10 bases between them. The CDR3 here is CSARVRGFGYTF. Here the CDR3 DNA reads TGCAGTGCTAGAGTCAGGGGTTTTGGCTACACCTTC.

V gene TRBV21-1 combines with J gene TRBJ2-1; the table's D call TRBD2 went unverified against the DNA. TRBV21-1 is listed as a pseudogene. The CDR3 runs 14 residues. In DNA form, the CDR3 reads TGTGCCACCCCTCCCCCTAGGGGGGGTTGTGAGCAGTTCTTC. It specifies CATPPPRGGCEQFF.

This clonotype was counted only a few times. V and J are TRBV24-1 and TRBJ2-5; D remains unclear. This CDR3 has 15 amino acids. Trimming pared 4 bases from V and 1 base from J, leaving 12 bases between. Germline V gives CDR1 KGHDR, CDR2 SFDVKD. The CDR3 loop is CATSDPTRVQETQYF. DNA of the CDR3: TGTGCCACCAGTGACCCAACGAGAGTCCAAGAGACCCAGTACTTC.